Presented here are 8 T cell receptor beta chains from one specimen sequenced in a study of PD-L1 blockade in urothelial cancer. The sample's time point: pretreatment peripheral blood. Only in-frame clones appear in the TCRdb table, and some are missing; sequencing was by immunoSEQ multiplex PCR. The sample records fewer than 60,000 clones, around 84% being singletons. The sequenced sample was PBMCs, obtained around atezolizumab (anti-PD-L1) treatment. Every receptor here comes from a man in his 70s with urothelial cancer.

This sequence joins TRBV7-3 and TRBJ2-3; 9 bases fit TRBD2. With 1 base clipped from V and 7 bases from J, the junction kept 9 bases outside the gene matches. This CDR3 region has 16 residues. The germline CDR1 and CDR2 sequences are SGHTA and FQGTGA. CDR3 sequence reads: CASSLRAGGGTYTQYF. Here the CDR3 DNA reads TGTGCCAGCAGCTTAAGGGCGGGAGGGGGGACTTATACGCAGTATTTT.

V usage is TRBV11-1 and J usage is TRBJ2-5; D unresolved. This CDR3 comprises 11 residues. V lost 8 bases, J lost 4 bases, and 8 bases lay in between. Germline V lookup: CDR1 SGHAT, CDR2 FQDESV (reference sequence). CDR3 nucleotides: TGTGCCAGCGCCCTCGGAGAGACCCAGTACTTC. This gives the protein CASALGETQYF.

The CDR3 region is CASSREKNIQYF. The CDR3 DNA follows: TGTGCCAGCAGCCGAGAGAAAAACATTCAGTACTTC. The chain is built from TRBV5-5 and TRBJ2-4; D is uncertain. V was clipped by 4 bases and J by 4 bases, with 6 bases between them. The CDR3 covers 12 residues. Germline loops: CDR1 SGHKS, CDR2 YYEKEE (reference sequence).

The DNA for the CDR3 is TGTGCCAGTAGGGACAATCAGGGTCCTAGCACAGATACGCAGTATTTT. Amino acids: CASRDNQGPSTDTQYF. The chain is built from TRBV19 and TRBJ2-3, with D maybe TRBD1 (5 bases). Germline assignment: CDR1 LNHDA and CDR2 SQIVND (reference sequence). V was cut by 6 bases and J by 0 bases, with 16 bases left in between. This CDR3 is 16 amino acids long.

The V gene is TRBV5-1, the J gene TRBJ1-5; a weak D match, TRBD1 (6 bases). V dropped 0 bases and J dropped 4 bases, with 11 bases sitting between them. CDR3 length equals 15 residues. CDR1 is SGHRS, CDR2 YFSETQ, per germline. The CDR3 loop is CASSLEQGRNQPQHF. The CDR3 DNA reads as TGCGCCAGCAGCTTGGAACAGGGTCGGAATCAGCCCCAGCATTTT.

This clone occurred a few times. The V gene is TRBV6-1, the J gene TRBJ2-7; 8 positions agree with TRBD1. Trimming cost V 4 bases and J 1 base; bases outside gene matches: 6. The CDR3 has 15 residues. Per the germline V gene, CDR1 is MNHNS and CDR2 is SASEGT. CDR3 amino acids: CASSARGQDSYEQYF. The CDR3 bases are TGTGCCAGCAGTGCACGGGGACAGGATTCCTACGAGCAGTACTTC.

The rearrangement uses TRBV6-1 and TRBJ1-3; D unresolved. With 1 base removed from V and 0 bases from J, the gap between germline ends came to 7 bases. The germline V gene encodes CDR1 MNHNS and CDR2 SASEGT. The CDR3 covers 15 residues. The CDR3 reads CASSEVLLSGNTIYF. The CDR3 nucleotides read TGTGCCAGCAGTGAAGTCCTCCTCTCTGGAAACACCATATATTTT.

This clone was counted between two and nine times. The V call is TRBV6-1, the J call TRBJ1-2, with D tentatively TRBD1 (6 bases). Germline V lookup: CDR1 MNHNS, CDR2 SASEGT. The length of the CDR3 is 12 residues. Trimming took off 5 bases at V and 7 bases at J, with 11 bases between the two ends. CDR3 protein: CASSLTGTGYTF. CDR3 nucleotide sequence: TGTGCCAGCAGTTTAACAGGGACTGGCTACACCTTC.